This T cell receptor (beta chain) was observed in a study of long-term antiretroviral therapy in people with HIV. Study-wide results and caveats: Post-treatment diversity went higher with ART but stayed below transplant donor controls.

Note on this clone: Antigen specificity is unknown.

Trimming removed 4 bases from V and 4 bases from J, with 13 bases in between. The CDR3 length is 14 residues. The V gene's germline CDR1 is ENHRY and CDR2 SYGVKD. Assay version v3.0 of immunoSEQ was used, and it was run at survey level. The data were produced by immunoSEQ multiplex PCR, yet TCRdb's version contains in-frame clones alone and is incomplete. Of approximately 47,000 clones listed, roughly four fifths were seen once; the top ten hold around 3.2%. Going into DNA extraction, samples held roughly 0.95-10 million cryopreserved PBMC. V is TRBV10-3 and J is TRBJ2-5; a weak D match, TRBD1 (6 bases). This sample comprised unsorted PBMCs, obtained 0.8 years after starting antiretroviral therapy. This receptor was identified in a woman between 18 and 29 years old with HIV. Here the CDR3 DNA reads TGTGCCATCAGTGCGGACAGAACGAGAGAGACCCAGTACTTC. Encoded protein: CAISADRTRETQYF.